Listed here are 28 T cell receptor beta chains from one sample, sequenced in a study of cytomegalovirus exposure and HLA in healthy donors. The PCR ran on 60 Vbeta and 13 Jbeta primers. The data were produced by immunoSEQ multiplex PCR, yet TCRdb's version contains in-frame clones alone and is incomplete. This table has about 150,000 clones, 75% to 80% appearing once. The sequenced sample was PBMCs. The source of these receptors is a male donor in good health and CMV-seronegative.

The CDR3 protein is CASSPGTGGNEKLFF. The CDR3 nucleotides are TGTGCCAGCTCACCCGGGACAGGGGGGAATGAAAAACTGTTTTTT. V and J are TRBV18 and TRBJ1-4, with TRBD1 matching over 11 bases. J lost 5 bases, V lost 3 bases, and 2 bases had no gene match. Germline-derived CDR1 and CDR2 are KGHSH and LQKENI. This CDR3 comprises 15 residues.

About this clone itself: The germline gene is not matched at one end of the junction; a read error may be the cause. The chain joins TRBV5-1 to TRBJ2-5; possible D gene TRBD1, 5 bases. The CDR3 has 13 amino acids. In germline, CDR1 is SGHRS, CDR2 YFSETQ. Here the CDR3 DNA reads TGCGCCGGCAGCTTGTTAGGGGTAGAGACCCAGTACTTC. Protein product: CAGSLLGVETQYF. The full variable domain, its missing parts supplied by reference TRBV5-1 and TRBJ2-5, is KAGVTQTPRYLIKTRGQQVTLSCSPISGHRSVSWYQQTPGQGLQFLFEYFSETQRNKGNFPGRFSGRQFSNSRSEMNVSTLELGDSALYLCAGSLLGVETQYFGPGTRLLVL.

V usage is TRBV13 and J usage is TRBJ1-1; D ambiguous. CDR1 is PRHDT, CDR2 FYEKMQ, per germline (reference sequence). The CDR3 sequence is 15 residues long. V gave up 4 bases and J gave up 4 bases, with 16 bases separating them. Here the CDR3 DNA reads TGTGCCAGCAGCTCAACTAACCGTCTGGGCACTGAAGCTTTCTTT. Encoded protein: CASSSTNRLGTEAFF.

This clone came up once. This sequence joins TRBV18 and TRBJ2-4; 7 bases align to TRBD1. The CDR3 covers 17 residues. The germline V gene has CDR1 KGHSH and CDR2 LQKENI. J gave up 1 base and V 3 bases, and 9 bases lay outside the gene matches. CDR3 bases: TGTGCCAGCTCACCTCTCGGGACAGTCCTTGCCAAAAACATTCAGTACTTC. Encoded protein: CASSPLGTVLAKNIQYF.

This clone was observed a handful of times. CDR3 loop: CASTPPERATIFF. As DNA, the CDR3 is TGTGCCAGCACCCCTCCGGAGCGCGCTACGATTTTCTTT. V gene TRBV6-5 combines with J gene TRBJ1-1; D is unresolved. Germline V gene sequence: CDR1 MNHEY, CDR2 SVGAGI. Trimming removed 7 bases at V and 13 bases at J, with 22 bases between. The CDR3 is 13 residues long.

This chain connects TRBV5-1 to TRBJ2-7; 9 bases align to TRBD1. CDR1 is SGHRS, CDR2 YFSETQ, per germline. The CDR3 length is 15 residues. Losses at the gene ends were 0 bases for V and 6 bases for J; bases not matched to a gene: 7. CDR3 DNA sequence: TGCGCCAGCAGCTTGGAAGGACAGGGGATCGGCGAGCAGTACTTC. Its translation is CASSLEGQGIGEQYF.

V gene TRBV18 combines with J gene TRBJ2-1; 11 bases fit TRBD2. V lost 6 bases and J lost 9; bases outside the gene matches: 4. CDR1 and CDR2 from the germline V gene are KGHSH and LQKENI. The CDR3 runs 13 residues. The CDR3 loop is CASSLGTSGEQFF. CDR3 bases: TGTGCCAGCTCCCTTGGGACTAGCGGTGAGCAGTTCTTC.

The chain is built from TRBV21-1 and TRBJ1-2. TRBV21-1 is recorded as a pseudogene. CDR3 length equals 12 residues. In DNA, the CDR3 is TGTGCCAGCAGTCGGGAGGGCGGAGGCTACACCTTC. This translates into CASSREGGGYTF.

The chain combines TRBV7-9 with TRBJ1-5, with a possible D match to TRBD1 (5 bases). CDR1 is SEHNR and CDR2 is FQNEAQ in the germline V gene (reference sequence). This CDR3 is 12 amino acids long. V dropped 5 bases and J dropped 6 bases, with 8 bases sitting between them. CDR3 protein: CASSADSQPQHF. DNA of the CDR3: TGTGCCAGCAGCGCTGACAGTCAGCCCCAGCATTTT.

The V and J genes are TRBV5-1 and TRBJ2-1, with D perhaps matching TRBD1 (6 bases). The V end was cut by 4 bases, the J end by 2 bases, with 13 bases between. From germline, CDR1 is SGHRS and CDR2 YFSETQ. This CDR3 is 15 amino acids long. The CDR3 loop is CASSRRTGTYNEQFF. The CDR3 coding sequence is TGCGCCAGCAGCAGACGAACAGGGACCTACAATGAGCAGTTCTTC. Full variable domain (rest looked up from reference TRBV5-1 and TRBJ2-1): KAGVTQTPRYLIKTRGQQVTLSCSPISGHRSVSWYQQTPGQGLQFLFEYFSETQRNKGNFPGRFSGRQFSNSRSEMNVSTLELGDSALYLCASSRRTGTYNEQFFGPGTRLTVL.

The chain couples TRBV4-1 to TRBJ2-1; TRBD1 matches at 8 bases. Germline V gene lookup returns CDR1 MGHRA and CDR2 YSYEKL. J was trimmed by 0 bases and V by 4 bases; bases with no gene match: 5. The CDR3 length is 16 residues. CDR3: CASSPLTGDSYNEQFF. Written as DNA, the CDR3 is TGCGCCAGCAGCCCCCTGACAGGGGACTCCTACAATGAGCAGTTCTTC.

V gene TRBV6-1 combines with J gene TRBJ2-1, with 11 nucleotides matching TRBD2. The ends lost 1 base at V and 4 bases at J; junction bases unmatched: 12. The germline CDR1 and CDR2 sequences are MNHNS and SASEGT. The CDR3 sequence is 19 residues long. The DNA of the CDR3 is TGTGCCAGCAGTGAAGACCCGGGCGGGTCTAGCGGGAGGTACAATGAGCAGTTCTTC. Translated, it gives CASSEDPGGSSGRYNEQFF.

This clone came up a few times. The chain joins TRBV7-3 to TRBJ1-2; tentative D call: TRBD1 (6 bases). CDR3 length: 13 residues. The germline gives CDR1 SGHTA, CDR2 FQGTGA. Trimming pared 5 bases from V and 2 bases from J, leaving 9 bases between. The CDR3 protein is CASSQDSNYGYTF. In DNA form, the CDR3 reads TGTGCCAGCAGCCAGGACAGCAACTATGGCTACACCTTC.

This clone was seen only a few times. For the CDR3, the DNA is TGTGCCAGCAGTGAGTCAGGGAAGGTGCCCCAGCATTTT. This sequence encodes CASSESGKVPQHF. The chain has TRBV2 and TRBJ1-5, with D perhaps matching TRBD1 (5 bases). Germline CDR1 SNHLY, CDR2 FYNNEI. The length of the CDR3 is 13 residues. The V gene lost 3 bases and the J gene lost 9 bases, with 12 bases spanning the gap.

The V call is TRBV27, the J call TRBJ2-3; a possible D gene is TRBD2 (6 bases). Germline CDR1 and CDR2: MNHEY and SMNVEV (reference sequence). V was shortened by 3 bases and J by 3 bases, with 10 bases between the two germline ends. The length of the CDR3 is 14 residues. This CDR3 reads CASSFMGGTDTQYF. The CDR3, as DNA: TGTGCCAGCAGTTTCATGGGGGGTACAGATACGCAGTATTTT.

This clone was found once. V and J are TRBV5-1 and TRBJ2-5, with TRBD1 as a possible D gene (6 bases). Trimming cost V 0 bases and J 5 bases, with 11 bases left between them. Germline-derived CDR1 and CDR2 are SGHRS and YFSETQ. This CDR3 spans 14 amino acids. CDR3 in DNA: TGCGCCAGCAGCTTGGCGCGCCAGGGGGAGACCCAGTACTTC. Protein product: CASSLARQGETQYF.

The V gene is TRBV2, the J gene TRBJ2-3; perhaps TRBD1 as D (5 bases). Trimming removed 6 bases at V and 8 bases at J, with 12 bases between. Per the germline V gene, CDR1 is SNHLY and CDR2 is FYNNEI. This CDR3 comprises 12 residues. The CDR3 DNA follows: TGTGCCAGCAGCCCAACCCAGGGTACGCAGTATTTT. Its protein product is CASSPTQGTQYF.

The chain combines TRBV7-8 with TRBJ2-5; perhaps TRBD1 as D (5 bases). In germline, CDR1 is SGHVS, CDR2 FQNEAQ. The V end was cut by 1 base, the J end by 7 bases, with 10 bases between. The CDR3 spans 13 residues. CDR3 nucleotides: TGTGCCAGCAGCTTAGAGGGGATCGTGACCCAGTACTTC. Amino acids: CASSLEGIVTQYF.

This chain links TRBV7-8 with TRBJ2-5; TRBD2 matches 9 bases. The CDR3 runs to 18 residues. J was trimmed by 5 bases and V by 5 bases; bases with no gene match: 18. Germline-derived CDR1 and CDR2 are SGHVS and FQNEAQ. DNA of the CDR3: TGTGCCAGCAGCCCCGTTGCGGGAGGGGGGGGCGGGAGGGAGACCCAGTACTTC. It is translated as CASSPVAGGGGGRETQYF.

The chain couples TRBV11-2 to TRBJ2-5; TRBD2 agrees at 9 bases. The J call may not be correct, given that the DNA end is closer to TRBJ2-7. The CDR3 runs 17 residues. Looked up from germline, CDR1 is SGHAT and CDR2 is FQNNGV. CDR3 in DNA: TGTGCCAGCAGATTTGGGGTAGCTAGCGGGGAGGTCTACGAGCAGTACTTC. Amino acids: CASRFGVASGEVYEQYF.

This rearrangement joins TRBV27 to TRBJ1-1; perhaps TRBD1 as D (6 bases). Germline CDR1 is MNHEY and CDR2 is SMNVEV (reference sequence). Trimming pared 3 bases from V and 10 bases from J, leaving 18 bases between. The CDR3 spans 14 residues. The CDR3 DNA is TGTGCCAGCAGTTTTAAGGGGTCGGGGGGCAGAGCTTTCTTT. The encoded protein is CASSFKGSGGRAFF.

V usage is TRBV13 and J usage is TRBJ1-2; TRBD1 aligns across 9 bases. V dropped 5 bases and J dropped 6; count of bases not matched to a gene: 7. This CDR3 has 14 residues. CDR1 PRHDT and CDR2 FYEKMQ come from the germline V gene (reference sequence). CDR3 DNA sequence: TGTGCCAGCAGCCCAGGGACAGGGTTCAATGGCTACACCTTC. Translating gives CASSPGTGFNGYTF.

The V and J genes are TRBV6-5 and TRBJ1-2; D gene uncertain. Trimming took off 0 bases at V and 2 bases at J, with 7 bases between the two ends. The CDR3 length is 14 residues. Looked up from germline, CDR1 is MNHEY and CDR2 is SVGAGI. In nucleotides, the CDR3 is TGTGCCAGCAGTTACTCGAACAGAAACTATGGCTACACCTTC. Translated: CASSYSNRNYGYTF.

The CDR3 DNA reads TGTGCCAGCAGTTCACCTCGGACAGGGGGTTACACCATATATTTT. Translation: CASSSPRTGGYTIYF. The chain is built from TRBV7-2 and TRBJ1-3; 10 bases map to TRBD1. The CDR3 has 15 residues. CDR1 SGHTA and CDR2 FQGNSA come from the germline V gene. V shed 6 bases, J shed 8 bases, and the junction held 10 bases outside the gene matches.

V gene TRBV9 combines with J gene TRBJ2-1; TRBD2 agrees at 13 bases. Germline V CDR1 and CDR2: SGDLS, YYNGEE. This CDR3 is built from 16 residues. With V trimmed by 4 bases and J by 5 bases, 6 bases remained unmatched. This CDR3 reads CASSSHGTSGNNEQFF. CDR3 nucleotides: TGTGCCAGCAGCTCCCACGGGACTAGCGGGAACAATGAGCAGTTCTTC.

This clone is a singleton in its sample. This chain joins TRBV5-1 and TRBJ2-5, with 8 bases that match TRBD2. Germline assignment: CDR1 SGHRS and CDR2 YFSETQ. This CDR3 has 16 residues. With V trimmed by 2 bases and J by 1 base, 7 bases remained unmatched. The CDR3: CASSLGPGGAQETQYF. The CDR3 bases are TGCGCCAGCAGCTTAGGTCCCGGGGGGGCCCAAGAGACCCAGTACTTC.

V and J are TRBV7-2 and TRBJ2-7, with D perhaps matching TRBD1 (6 bases). Trimming removed 4 bases from V and 4 bases from J, with 14 bases in between. CDR1 is SGHTA and CDR2 is FQGNSA in the germline V gene. CDR3 length: 14 residues. The CDR3 sequence is CASSSGGRGYEQYF. The CDR3 coding sequence is TGTGCCAGCAGCTCTGGTGGCAGGGGATACGAGCAGTACTTC.

Of note for this clone: The CDR3 does not end in the conserved phenylalanine or tryptophan, so this is likely a read error. J is TRBJ2-7 and V is TRBV10-1; 7 bases agree with TRBD1. V was pared by 8 bases and J by 4 bases, with 14 bases of the junction left unmatched. The germline V gene has CDR1 WNHNN and CDR2 SYGVQD (reference sequence). The CDR3 length is 15 residues. DNA of the CDR3: TGCGCCAGCTGTATAGTCCGGGACAGCCCATACGAGCAGTACCTC. Translation: CASCIVRDSPYEQYL.